The 4 T cell receptor beta chains below were found in one sample sequenced in a study of neurological immune-mediated disorders. MiXCR, run by TCRdb on the 5' RACE reads, gives a single entry per CDR3 protein. The table records about 99,000 distinct CDR3 sequences, about a tenth of them present only once. Time point in this sample: longitudinal time-point 3. The sequenced material came from PBMCs. The receptors here all came from a female donor with HTLV-1-associated myelopathy (HAM/TSP).

V and J are TRBV7-9 and TRBJ2-3; D might be TRBD1 (5 bases). CDR3 size: 15 residues. V was clipped by 5 bases and J by 2 bases, with 14 bases between them. Germline CDR1 is SEHNR and CDR2 is FQNEAQ (reference sequence). CDR3 region: CASSGARVHTDTQYF. The CDR3 DNA sequence: TGTGCCAGCAGCGGGGCCCGGGTCCACACAGATACGCAGTATTTT.

Only a few counts were recorded for this clonotype. One base away lies a much larger clone, so this may be a sequencing read error. The rearrangement joins TRBV20-1 to TRBJ2-3; D might be TRBD2 (7 bases). The CDR3 has 14 residues. V lost 5 bases to trimming and J lost 5 bases, with 17 bases between them. CDR1 is DFQATT, CDR2 SNEGSKA, per germline (reference sequence). The CDR3 DNA reads TGCAGTGCTGGTGGGGGGGGCGCCAAAGATACGCAGTATTTT. It specifies CSAGGGGAKDTQYF.

This clonotype has at least ten counts. This chain connects TRBV20-1 to TRBJ2-5; no clear D. The germline V gene encodes CDR1 DFQATT and CDR2 SNEGSKA (reference sequence). The CDR3 loop spans 12 amino acids. V shed 3 bases and J shed 2 bases, with 7 bases lying between them. CDR3 DNA sequence: TGCAGTGCTAGGGGCGGACAAGAGACCCAGTACTTC. This translates into CSARGGQETQYF.

This clonotype occurred many times. The gene calls are TRBV5-1 and TRBJ1-2, with D unclear. Trimming stripped 0 bases from V and 0 bases from J, with 9 bases between. Germline lookup yields CDR1 SGHRS and CDR2 YFSETQ. This CDR3 has 15 residues. CDR3 DNA: TGCGCCAGCAGCTTGGCCTTAGCAACTAACTATGGCTACACCTTC. Amino acid sequence: CASSLALATNYGYTF.